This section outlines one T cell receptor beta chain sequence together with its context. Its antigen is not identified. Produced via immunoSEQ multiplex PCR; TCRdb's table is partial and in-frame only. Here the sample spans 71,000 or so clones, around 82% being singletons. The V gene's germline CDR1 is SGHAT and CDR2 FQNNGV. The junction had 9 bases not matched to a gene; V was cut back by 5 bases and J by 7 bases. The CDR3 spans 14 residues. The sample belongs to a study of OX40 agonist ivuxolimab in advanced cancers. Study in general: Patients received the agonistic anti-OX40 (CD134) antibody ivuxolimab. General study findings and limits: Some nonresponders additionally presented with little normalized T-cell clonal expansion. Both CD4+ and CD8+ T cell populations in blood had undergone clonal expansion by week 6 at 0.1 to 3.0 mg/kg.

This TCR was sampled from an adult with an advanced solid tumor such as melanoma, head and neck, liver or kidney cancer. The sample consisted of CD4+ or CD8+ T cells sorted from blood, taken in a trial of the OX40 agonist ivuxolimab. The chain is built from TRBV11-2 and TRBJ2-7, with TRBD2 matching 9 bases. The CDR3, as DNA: TGTGCCAGCAGCCGGATAGCAGCGGGAGGTGAGCAGTACTTC. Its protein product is CASSRIAAGGEQYF.